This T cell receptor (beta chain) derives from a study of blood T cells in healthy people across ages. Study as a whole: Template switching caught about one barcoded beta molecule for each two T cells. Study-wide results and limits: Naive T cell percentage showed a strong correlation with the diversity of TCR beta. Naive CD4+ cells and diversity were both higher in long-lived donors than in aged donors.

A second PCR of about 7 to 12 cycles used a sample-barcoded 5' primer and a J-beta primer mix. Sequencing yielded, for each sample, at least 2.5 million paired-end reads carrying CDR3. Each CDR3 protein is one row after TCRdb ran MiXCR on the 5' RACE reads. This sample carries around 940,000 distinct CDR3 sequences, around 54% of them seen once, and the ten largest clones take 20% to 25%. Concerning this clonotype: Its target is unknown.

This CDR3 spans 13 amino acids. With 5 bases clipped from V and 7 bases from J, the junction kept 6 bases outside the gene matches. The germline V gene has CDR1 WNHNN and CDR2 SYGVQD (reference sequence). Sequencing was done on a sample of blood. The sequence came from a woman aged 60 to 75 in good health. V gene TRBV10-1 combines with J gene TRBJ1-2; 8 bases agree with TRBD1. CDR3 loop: CASSPNRGTGYTF. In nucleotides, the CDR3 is TGCGCCAGCAGTCCCAACAGGGGGACTGGCTACACCTTC.